This T cell receptor beta chain was sequenced in a study of cytomegalovirus exposure and HLA in healthy donors. Here immunoSEQ multiplex PCR was the method, and the copy in TCRdb shows in-frame clones only, minus some. The sample has some 250,000 clones, 90% seen once. Germline V gene lookup returns CDR1 MNHEY and CDR2 SMNVEV (reference sequence). Germline trimming cut 5 bases from V and 5 bases from J; bases unmatched to any gene: 0. The CDR3 covers 13 residues. This clone was seen a single time. Separate from the approximately 720-subject first cohort, the roughly 120-subject validation cohort was the one that the donors belonged to.

J is TRBJ2-1 and V is TRBV27; 10 bases are a match to TRBD2. Sequenced material: PBMCs. This clonotype was obtained from a woman younger than 35 in good health and CMV-seronegative. CDR3 DNA sequence: TGTGCCAGCAGTCTAGCGGGGGACAATGAGCAGTTCTTC. It specifies CASSLAGDNEQFF.